The sequence of this T cell receptor (beta chain) was determined in a study of blood T cell repertoires in COVID-19. For the study at large: The United States, Italy and Spain were the sources of the acute and convalescent COVID-19 samples.

In the study's own analysis: Reference gene primer amplification yielded estimated nucleated cell counts. Libraries were prepared by immunoSEQ multiplex PCR; TCRdb keeps only in-frame clonotypes and omits some of them. D and trimming come from the DNA, and the V and J calls and clone size come from that table. The sample shows a few hundred thousand clones, about 86% of them seen only once. V lost 7 bases to trimming and J lost 4 bases; unmatched junction nucleotides: 7. CDR1 is MNHEY, CDR2 SMNVEV, per germline (reference sequence). The length of the CDR3 is 14 residues. V and J are TRBV27 and TRBJ2-3; 8 bases match TRBD2. The receptor comes from a woman between 50 and 59 years old who had recovered from COVID-19. The specimen sequenced was PBMCs or T cells enriched from blood (not recorded which). CDR3 loop: CASTTGGMADTQYF. Written as DNA, the CDR3 is TGTGCCAGCACCACGGGGGGGATGGCAGATACGCAGTATTTT.